This TCR beta chain was sequenced for a study of blood T cell repertoires in COVID-19. Overall study: The origin of the acute and convalescent COVID-19 samples was the United States, Italy and Spain. PBMCs, B-cell-depleted T cells, or T cells were the source of the cDNA or gDNA that made up the material.

J was trimmed by 8 bases and V by 4 bases; bases with no gene match: 10. Germline V gene lookup returns CDR1 SGDLS and CDR2 YYNGEE. CDR3 length: 15 residues. In the authors' methods: Reference gene primer amplification gave estimated nucleated cell counts. Measured with immunoSEQ multiplex PCR; TCRdb has only the in-frame clones, and not every one. The V and J calls and the clone size are those of that table, but D and trimming were determined from the DNA. Among 300,000 or so clones, 85% were seen once, and the ten largest hold less than 4.5%. The sequence was collected from a woman aged 50 to 60 with active or convalescent COVID-19. V gene TRBV9 combines with J gene TRBJ2-1, with TRBD1 matching over 9 bases. The sequencing sample was made of peripheral blood. In DNA form, the CDR3 reads TGTGCCAGCAGCCCACAGGGGGCGCGGGCGGATGAGCAGTTCTTC. It is translated as CASSPQGARADEQFF.